The TCR beta chain under discussion was sequenced for a study of identical twins. At least ten counts were recorded for this clonotype. CDR1 and CDR2 from the germline V gene are KGHDR and SFDVKD. This CDR3 comprises 11 residues. V shed 5 bases and J shed 5 bases, with 3 bases lying between them. Using its own MiXCR run on the 5' RACE reads, TCRdb lists one record per CDR3 protein. The sample lists 200,000 to 300,000 distinct CDR3 sequences, roughly 12% seen once, with roughly 3.7% in the top ten. These data also featured in a second study, about yellow fever vaccine responses in identical twins.

This TCR was recovered from a woman between 18 and 29 years old in good health. Sample: memory (CD45RO+) T cells sorted from blood. This chain joins TRBV24-1 and TRBJ2-1; D gene unclear. The CDR3 spells CATSANNEQFF. The CDR3 DNA follows: TGTGCCACCAGTGCGAACAATGAGCAGTTCTTC.